This T cell receptor beta chain was documented in a study of T cell responses to AZD1222 COVID-19 vaccine. Regarding the study as a whole: Rises in breadth and depth of Spike-specific TCRs came after two AZD1222 doses. Clonal diversity was possibly underestimated; the donors were predominantly white British and more often female. Baseline serostatus was positive in only six AZD1222 recipients.

Only in-frame clones appear in the TCRdb table, and some are missing; sequencing was by immunoSEQ multiplex PCR. This sample has approximately 150,000 clones; about 90% occur once, and the top ten carry approximately 4.3%. CDR3 length equals 14 residues. V dropped 3 bases and J dropped 2 bases, with 11 bases sitting between them. The V gene's germline CDR1 is SGDLS and CDR2 YYNGEE. Second doses that came at about 4 or about 12 weeks were put together. On this clone: Its antigen remains unknown.

The chain is built from TRBV9 and TRBJ2-5; D gene uncertain. The source was peripheral blood, collected 28 days after the second AZD1222 dose. The clonotype was recovered from an adult who received the AZD1222 COVID-19 vaccine. CDR3 residues: CASSALNTQETQYF. CDR3 DNA: TGTGCCAGCAGCGCCCTAAATACGCAAGAGACCCAGTACTTC.